A selection of T cell receptor beta chains follows, all from one sample in a study of glioma-infiltrating T cells after dendritic cell vaccination. Data came from immunoSEQ multiplex PCR; TCRdb stores just in-frame clones and leaves some out. The profile shows almost 65,000 clones, around 83% of them singletons. The specimen was blood, collected before dendritic cell vaccination. Receptor source: a human donor with glioblastoma. Both conserved end residues are part of each CDR3. Each record gives: CDR3 length, D gene, J gene, V gene, clone size, CDR3 protein, CDR3 DNA. The D gene is left open where the match is weak. Clone size is given for some rows only: seen once, a few or many times, or a class if the clone is expanded.

len: 14; d_gene: -; j_gene: TRBJ1-4; v_gene: TRBV19; abundance: -; CDR3aa: CASKDRDLKEKLFF; CDR3nt: TGTGCCAGTAAGGACAGAGACTTAAAAGAAAAACTGTTTTTT
len: 19; d_gene: TRBD1; j_gene: TRBJ2-7; v_gene: TRBV10-3; abundance: -; CDR3aa: CAISDLVYRGTGVSYEQYF; CDR3nt: TGTGCCATCAGTGATCTTGTGTACCGCGGGACAGGGGTTTCCTACGAGCAGTACTTC
len: 15; d_gene: TRBD1; j_gene: TRBJ1-4; v_gene: TRBV4-1; abundance: -; CDR3aa: CASSRKTGQDEKLFF; CDR3nt: TGCGCCAGCAGCCGGAAGACAGGGCAAGATGAAAAACTGTTTTTT
len: 14; d_gene: -; j_gene: TRBJ2-7; v_gene: TRBV5-6; abundance: few; CDR3aa: CASSIVDTPYEQYF; CDR3nt: TGTGCCAGCAGCATCGTGGACACCCCCTACGAGCAGTACTTC
len: 16; d_gene: TRBD2; j_gene: TRBJ2-5; v_gene: TRBV5-5; abundance: -; CDR3aa: CASSLGAGDSGETQYF; CDR3nt: TGTGCCAGCAGCTTGGGGGCGGGAGATTCGGGGGAGACCCAGTACTTC
len: 15; d_gene: -; j_gene: TRBJ1-4; v_gene: TRBV11-2; abundance: -; CDR3aa: CASSLVLAANEKLFF; CDR3nt: TGTGCCAGCAGCTTAGTGTTGGCTGCTAATGAAAAACTGTTTTTT
len: 14; d_gene: -; j_gene: TRBJ2-7; v_gene: TRBV6-5; abundance: -; CDR3aa: CASSYSRNLYEQYF; CDR3nt: TGTGCCAGCAGTTACTCGCGCAATCTATACGAGCAGTACTTC
len: 14; d_gene: TRBD1; j_gene: TRBJ1-6; v_gene: TRBV5-1; abundance: -; CDR3aa: CASKLGRGYSPLHF; CDR3nt: TGCGCCAGCAAATTGGGCAGGGGGTATTCACCCCTCCACTTT
len: 16; d_gene: TRBD1; j_gene: TRBJ1-1; v_gene: TRBV2; abundance: medium-sized; CDR3aa: CASRAAGGRMNTEAFF; CDR3nt: TGTGCCAGCAGGGCCGCAGGGGGCAGGATGAACACTGAAGCTTTCTTT
len: 14; d_gene: -; j_gene: TRBJ1-1; v_gene: TRBV10-2; abundance: -; CDR3aa: CASKLSQGRAEAFF; CDR3nt: TGCGCCAGCAAGTTAAGCCAGGGAAGGGCTGAAGCTTTCTTT
len: 15; d_gene: TRBD2; j_gene: TRBJ2-5; v_gene: TRBV7-7; abundance: -; CDR3aa: CASSFSAGGRETQYF; CDR3nt: TGTGCTAGCAGCTTCTCTGCGGGGGGTCGAGAGACCCAGTACTTC
len: 15; d_gene: -; j_gene: TRBJ2-7; v_gene: TRBV27; abundance: -; CDR3aa: CASSLSRLSFYEQYF; CDR3nt: TGTGCCAGCAGTTTAAGTAGACTTTCGTTCTACGAGCAGTACTTC
len: 17; d_gene: -; j_gene: TRBJ1-4; v_gene: TRBV7-2; abundance: -; CDR3aa: CASSLRGGGGMSEKLFF; CDR3nt: TGTGCCAGCAGCTTACGGGGGGGAGGGGGGATGAGCGAAAAACTGTTTTTT
len: 12; d_gene: -; j_gene: TRBJ1-2; v_gene: TRBV28; abundance: -; CDR3aa: CASSSGPGGYTF; CDR3nt: TGTGCCAGCAGTTCGGGTCCGGGAGGCTACACCTTC
len: 17; d_gene: TRBD2; j_gene: TRBJ2-3; v_gene: TRBV2; abundance: few; CDR3aa: CASSVAPGAGYTDTQYF; CDR3nt: TGTGCCAGCAGTGTGGCCCCTGGAGCGGGGTACACAGATACGCAGTATTTT
len: 17; d_gene: TRBD2; j_gene: TRBJ2-6; v_gene: TRBV28; abundance: -; CDR3aa: CASRGLAGGLGANVLTF; CDR3nt: TGTGCCAGCAGAGGACTAGCGGGGGGGCTAGGGGCCAACGTCCTGACTTTC
len: 14; d_gene: -; j_gene: TRBJ2-5; v_gene: TRBV7-9; abundance: -; CDR3aa: CASSVSGVQETQYF; CDR3nt: TGTGCCAGCAGCGTGTCGGGAGTCCAAGAGACCCAGTACTTC
len: 14; d_gene: -; j_gene: TRBJ1-1; v_gene: TRBV2; abundance: once; CDR3aa: CASSVGARRTEAFF; CDR3nt: TGTGCCAGCAGTGTAGGGGCCCGGCGGACTGAAGCTTTCTTT
len: 14; d_gene: -; j_gene: TRBJ2-7; v_gene: TRBV11-2; abundance: -; CDR3aa: CASSPNKRTLEQYF; CDR3nt: TGTGCCAGCAGCCCGAACAAGCGAACCCTCGAGCAGTACTTC
len: 13; d_gene: -; j_gene: TRBJ1-2; v_gene: TRBV21-1; abundance: -; CDR3aa: CASSKGLPYGYTF; CDR3nt: TGTGCCAGCAGCAAAGGACTACCCTATGGCTACACCTTC
len: 14; d_gene: -; j_gene: TRBJ1-6; v_gene: TRBV7-9; abundance: -; CDR3aa: CASSSSSYNSPLHF; CDR3nt: TGTGCCAGCAGCTCGAGCTCCTATAATTCACCCCTCCACTTT
len: 14; d_gene: TRBD1; j_gene: TRBJ2-2; v_gene: TRBV14; abundance: -; CDR3aa: CASSQTGWTGELFF; CDR3nt: TGTGCCAGCAGCCAGACAGGGTGGACCGGGGAGCTGTTTTTT
len: 14; d_gene: -; j_gene: TRBJ2-7; v_gene: TRBV5-1; abundance: -; CDR3aa: CASSLAGIGYEQYF; CDR3nt: TGCGCCAGCAGCTTGGCAGGGATAGGCTACGAGCAGTACTTC
len: 15; d_gene: -; j_gene: TRBJ2-7; v_gene: TRBV27; abundance: -; CDR3aa: CASSPRIQGTYEQYF; CDR3nt: TGTGCCAGCAGCCCGAGAATCCAGGGCACCTACGAGCAGTACTTC
len: 14; d_gene: TRBD1; j_gene: TRBJ1-1; v_gene: TRBV5-1; abundance: -; CDR3aa: CASSVDRVSTEAFF; CDR3nt: TGCGCCAGCAGCGTGGACAGGGTCAGCACTGAAGCTTTCTTT
len: 14; d_gene: -; j_gene: TRBJ1-5; v_gene: TRBV28; abundance: -; CDR3aa: CASSLTGGGQPQHF; CDR3nt: TGTGCCAGCAGTTTAACGGGGGGTGGTCAGCCCCAGCATTTT
len: 13; d_gene: TRBD2; j_gene: TRBJ2-5; v_gene: TRBV18; abundance: -; CDR3aa: CASSDQGGETQYF; CDR3nt: TGTGCCAGCTCAGACCAGGGAGGGGAGACCCAGTACTTC
len: 16; d_gene: TRBD1; j_gene: TRBJ2-3; v_gene: TRBV18; abundance: -; CDR3aa: CASSPIAGQGADTQYF; CDR3nt: TGTGCCAGCTCACCAATTGCGGGACAGGGGGCAGATACGCAGTATTTT
len: 13; d_gene: -; j_gene: TRBJ2-7; v_gene: TRBV2; abundance: -; CDR3aa: CASTGGYRYEQYF; CDR3nt: TGTGCCAGCACCGGGGGTTATCGCTACGAGCAGTACTTC
len: 14; d_gene: -; j_gene: TRBJ2-7; v_gene: TRBV5-3; abundance: few; CDR3aa: CARSSNRAPYEQYF; CDR3nt: TGTGCCAGAAGCTCGAACAGGGCGCCCTACGAGCAGTACTTC
len: 15; d_gene: -; j_gene: TRBJ1-1; v_gene: TRBV25-1; abundance: -; CDR3aa: CASSEWGGANTEAFF; CDR3nt: TGTGCCAGCAGTGAATGGGGGGGCGCGAACACTGAAGCTTTCTTT
len: 14; d_gene: -; j_gene: TRBJ2-7; v_gene: TRBV15; abundance: -; CDR3aa: CATSRDRGASEQYF; CDR3nt: TGTGCCACCAGCAGAGACCGGGGGGCTTCCGAGCAGTACTTC
len: 15; d_gene: -; j_gene: TRBJ1-1; v_gene: TRBV4-1; abundance: -; CDR3aa: CASSLTTLLNTEAFF; CDR3nt: TGCGCCAGCAGCCTGACGACACTTTTGAACACTGAAGCTTTCTTT
len: 17; d_gene: TRBD1; j_gene: TRBJ2-5; v_gene: TRBV5-1; abundance: -; CDR3aa: CASSLAGGTGSSETQYF; CDR3nt: TGCGCCAGCAGCTTGGCCGGGGGGACAGGGTCGAGTGAGACCCAGTACTTC
len: 14; d_gene: TRBD2; j_gene: TRBJ2-7; v_gene: TRBV28; abundance: -; CDR3aa: CASVPRGGTYEQYF; CDR3nt: TGTGCCAGCGTTCCCCGGGGGGGGACCTACGAGCAGTACTTC
len: 14; d_gene: -; j_gene: TRBJ2-5; v_gene: TRBV5-1; abundance: -; CDR3aa: CASSSDSLAETQYF; CDR3nt: TGCGCCAGCAGCTCGGACAGCCTGGCAGAGACCCAGTACTTC
len: 11; d_gene: -; j_gene: TRBJ2-3; v_gene: TRBV19; abundance: -; CDR3aa: CATQGQDTQYF; CDR3nt: TGTGCCACCCAGGGGCAAGATACGCAGTATTTT
len: 17; d_gene: TRBD1; j_gene: TRBJ2-7; v_gene: TRBV2; abundance: -; CDR3aa: CASSESGTGGLLDEQYF; CDR3nt: TGTGCCAGCAGTGAGAGTGGGACAGGGGGCCTTTTAGACGAGCAGTACTTC
len: 15; d_gene: -; j_gene: TRBJ2-7; v_gene: TRBV11-2; abundance: -; CDR3aa: CASSLGPGNSYEQYF; CDR3nt: TGTGCCAGCAGCTTAGGTCCAGGAAACTCCTACGAGCAGTACTTC
len: 14; d_gene: TRBD2; j_gene: TRBJ2-5; v_gene: TRBV7-2; abundance: -; CDR3aa: CASNPGGFIATQYF; CDR3nt: TGTGCCAGCAACCCCGGGGGGTTTATCGCGACCCAGTACTTC
len: 14; d_gene: -; j_gene: TRBJ2-6; v_gene: TRBV6-5; abundance: -; CDR3aa: CASTPLAGANVLTF; CDR3nt: TGTGCCAGCACCCCCCTTGCTGGGGCCAACGTCCTGACTTTC
len: 12; d_gene: -; j_gene: TRBJ1-1; v_gene: TRBV6-5; abundance: -; CDR3aa: CASSYRGREAFF; CDR3nt: TGTGCCAGCAGTTACAGGGGCAGGGAAGCTTTCTTT
len: 13; d_gene: TRBD1; j_gene: TRBJ1-1; v_gene: TRBV5-4; abundance: -; CDR3aa: CASSLYRGDEAFF; CDR3nt: TGTGCCAGCAGCTTGTACAGGGGCGACGAAGCTTTCTTT
len: 13; d_gene: TRBD1; j_gene: TRBJ1-2; v_gene: TRBV10-2; abundance: few; CDR3aa: CASSNRGGYGYTF; CDR3nt: TGCGCCAGCAGTAACAGGGGAGGCTATGGCTACACCTTC